This section outlines one T cell receptor (beta chain) sequence together with its context. This entry belongs to a study of blood T cell repertoires in COVID-19. In the study overall: Samples taken during acute and convalescent COVID-19 were collected in the United States, Italy and Spain. PBMCs, B-cell-depleted T cells, or T cells provided the cDNA or gDNA that made up the material.

In the original workflow: Amplified reference gene primers provided the basis for estimating nucleated cell counts. Sequencing used immunoSEQ multiplex PCR; TCRdb keeps in-frame clones, though not all of them. That table supplies the V and J calls and clone size; D and trimming were determined from the DNA. The table lists about 290,000 clones, 85% of them singletons. Trimming removed 8 bases at V and 7 bases at J, with 8 bases between. This CDR3 spans 10 amino acids. This rearrangement joins TRBV12-3 or TRBV12-4 to TRBJ1-2; D is uncertain. The sample comprised peripheral blood. The sequence was collected from a woman aged 50 to 60 with active or convalescent COVID-19. The CDR3 DNA reads as TGTGCCAGCGGGGAGCGTGGCTACACCTTC. It encodes CASGERGYTF.